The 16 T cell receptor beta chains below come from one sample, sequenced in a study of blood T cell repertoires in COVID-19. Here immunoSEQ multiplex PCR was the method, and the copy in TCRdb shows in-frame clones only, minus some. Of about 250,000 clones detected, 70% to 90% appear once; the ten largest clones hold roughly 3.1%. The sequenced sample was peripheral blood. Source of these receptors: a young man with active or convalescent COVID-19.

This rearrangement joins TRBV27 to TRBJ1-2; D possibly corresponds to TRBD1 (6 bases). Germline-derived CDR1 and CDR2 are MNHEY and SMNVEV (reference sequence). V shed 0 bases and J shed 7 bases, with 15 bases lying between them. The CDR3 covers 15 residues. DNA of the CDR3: TGTGCCAGCAGTTTATCGGGGACATGGGGCTCTGGCTACACCTTC. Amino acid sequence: CASSLSGTWGSGYTF.

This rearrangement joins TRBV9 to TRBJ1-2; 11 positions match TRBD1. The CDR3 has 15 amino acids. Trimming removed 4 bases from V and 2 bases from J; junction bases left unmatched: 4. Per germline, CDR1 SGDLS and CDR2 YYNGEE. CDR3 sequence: CASSPWTGGNYGYTF. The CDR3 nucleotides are TGTGCCAGCAGCCCTTGGACAGGGGGCAACTATGGCTACACCTTC.

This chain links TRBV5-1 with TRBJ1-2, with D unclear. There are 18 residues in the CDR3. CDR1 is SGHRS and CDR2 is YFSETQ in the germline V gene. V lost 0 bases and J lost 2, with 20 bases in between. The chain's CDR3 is CASSLEVERPLQNYGYTF. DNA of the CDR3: TGCGCCAGCAGCTTGGAGGTCGAGAGACCCTTACAGAACTATGGCTACACCTTC. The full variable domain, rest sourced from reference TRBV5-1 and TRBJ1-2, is KAGVTQTPRYLIKTRGQQVTLSCSPISGHRSVSWYQQTPGQGLQFLFEYFSETQRNKGNFPGRFSGRQFSNSRSEMNVSTLELGDSALYLCASSLEVERPLQNYGYTFGSGTRLTVV.

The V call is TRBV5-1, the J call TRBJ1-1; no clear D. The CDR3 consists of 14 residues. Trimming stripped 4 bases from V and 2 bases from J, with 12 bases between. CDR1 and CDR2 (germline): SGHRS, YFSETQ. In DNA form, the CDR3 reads TGCGCCAGCAGCCCATGGGAGGGAAACACTGAAGCTTTCTTT. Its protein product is CASSPWEGNTEAFF.

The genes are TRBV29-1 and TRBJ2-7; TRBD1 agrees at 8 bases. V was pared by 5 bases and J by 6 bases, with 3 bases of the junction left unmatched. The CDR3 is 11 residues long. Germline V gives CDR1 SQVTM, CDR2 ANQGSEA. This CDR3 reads CSVWDRTEQYF. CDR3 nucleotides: TGCAGCGTTTGGGACAGGACCGAGCAGTACTTC.

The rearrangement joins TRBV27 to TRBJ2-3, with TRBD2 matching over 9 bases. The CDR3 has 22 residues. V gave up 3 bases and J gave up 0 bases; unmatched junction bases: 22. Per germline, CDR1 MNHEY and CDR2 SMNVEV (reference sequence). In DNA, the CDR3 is TGTGCCAGCAGTTTCAGCGGGTTTGGAAGTCTAGCGGGACCCCGAAGCACAGATACGCAGTATTTT. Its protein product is CASSFSGFGSLAGPRSTDTQYF.

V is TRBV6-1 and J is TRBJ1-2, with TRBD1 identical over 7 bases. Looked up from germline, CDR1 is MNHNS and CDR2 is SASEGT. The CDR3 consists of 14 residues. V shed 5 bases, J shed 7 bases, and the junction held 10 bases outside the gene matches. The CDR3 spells CASSQEPWTGGYTF. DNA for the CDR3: TGTGCCAGCAGTCAAGAACCATGGACAGGTGGCTACACCTTC.

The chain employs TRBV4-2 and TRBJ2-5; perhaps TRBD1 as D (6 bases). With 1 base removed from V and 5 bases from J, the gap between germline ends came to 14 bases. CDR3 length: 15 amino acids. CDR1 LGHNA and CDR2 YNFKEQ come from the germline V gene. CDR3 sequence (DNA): TGTGCCAGCAGCCAAGGGTCGGCAGGGGACGAGACCCAGTACTTC. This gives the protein CASSQGSAGDETQYF.

CDR3: CASSLSQGENQPQHF. CDR3 DNA: TGTGCCAGCAGCTTAAGTCAGGGGGAGAATCAGCCCCAGCATTTT. The rearrangement links TRBV11-2 to TRBJ1-5; TRBD1 matches 7 bases. The CDR3 is 15 amino acids. Trimming cost V 2 bases and J 4 bases; bases outside gene matches: 5. Germline assignment: CDR1 SGHAT and CDR2 FQNNGV.

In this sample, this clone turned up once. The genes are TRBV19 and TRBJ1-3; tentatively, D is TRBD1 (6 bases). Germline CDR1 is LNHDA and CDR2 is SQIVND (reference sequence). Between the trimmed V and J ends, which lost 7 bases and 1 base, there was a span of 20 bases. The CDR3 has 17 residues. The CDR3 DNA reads TGTGCCAGTAAGGCAGGGGCCGCCCGTGGGTCTGGAAACACCATATATTTT. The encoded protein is CASKAGAARGSGNTIYF.

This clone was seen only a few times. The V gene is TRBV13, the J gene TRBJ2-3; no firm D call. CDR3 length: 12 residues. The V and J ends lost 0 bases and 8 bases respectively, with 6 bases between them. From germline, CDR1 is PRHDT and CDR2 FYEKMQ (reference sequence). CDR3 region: CASSLGGRTQYF. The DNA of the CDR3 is TGTGCCAGCAGCTTAGGGGGCCGTACGCAGTATTTT. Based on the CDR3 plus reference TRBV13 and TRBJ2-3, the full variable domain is AAGVIQSPRHLIKEKRETATLKCYPIPRHDTVYWYQQGPGQDPQFLISFYEKMQSDKGSIPDRFSAQQFSDYHSELNMSSLELGDSALYFCASSLGGRTQYFGPGTRLTVL.

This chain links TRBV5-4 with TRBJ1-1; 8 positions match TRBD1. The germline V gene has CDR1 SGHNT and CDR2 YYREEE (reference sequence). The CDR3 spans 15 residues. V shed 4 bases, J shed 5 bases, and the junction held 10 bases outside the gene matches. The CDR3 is CASSPGGQGGTEAFF. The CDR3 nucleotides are TGTGCCAGCAGCCCTGGAGGACAGGGCGGGACTGAAGCTTTCTTT.

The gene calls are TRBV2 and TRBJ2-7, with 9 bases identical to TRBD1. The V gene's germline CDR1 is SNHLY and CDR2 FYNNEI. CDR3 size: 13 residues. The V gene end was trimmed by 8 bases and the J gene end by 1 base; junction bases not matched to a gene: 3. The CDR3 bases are TGTGCCAGCGGGGGACAGGGTTCCTACGAGCAGTACTTC. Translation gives CASGGQGSYEQYF.

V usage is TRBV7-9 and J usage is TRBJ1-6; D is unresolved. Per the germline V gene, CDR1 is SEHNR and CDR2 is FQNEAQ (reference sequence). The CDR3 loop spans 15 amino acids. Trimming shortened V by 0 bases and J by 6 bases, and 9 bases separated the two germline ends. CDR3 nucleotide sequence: TGTGCCAGCAGCTTAGCCGGGGATTCTAATTCACCCCTCCACTTT. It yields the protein CASSLAGDSNSPLHF.

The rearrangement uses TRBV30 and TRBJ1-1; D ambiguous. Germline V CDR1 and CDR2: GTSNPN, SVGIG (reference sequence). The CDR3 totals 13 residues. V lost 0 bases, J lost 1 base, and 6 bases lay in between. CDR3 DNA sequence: TGTGCCTGGAGTGTACTTCCGAACACTGAAGCTTTCTTT. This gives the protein CAWSVLPNTEAFF.

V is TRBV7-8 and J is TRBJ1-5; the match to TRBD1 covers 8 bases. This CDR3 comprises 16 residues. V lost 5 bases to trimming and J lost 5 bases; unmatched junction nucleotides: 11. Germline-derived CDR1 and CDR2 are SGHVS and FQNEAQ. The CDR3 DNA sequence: TGTGCCAGCAGCGATTTGGACAGGGAATCGGATCAGCCCCAGCATTTT. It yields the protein CASSDLDRESDQPQHF.